This T cell receptor beta chain came from a study of T cell changes during pregnancy in multiple sclerosis. The repertoire was sequenced with immunoSEQ multiplex PCR; TCRdb's copy has only in-frame clones and lacks some. The table records around 68,000 clones, 85% to 95% of them present only once. The CDR3 has 13 residues. V lost 0 bases and J lost 9, with 13 bases in between. CDR1 is GTSNPN, CDR2 SVGIG, per germline (reference sequence). The sample consisted of CD4+ T cells from peripheral blood mononuclear cells, taken before pregnancy. The rearrangement links TRBV30 to TRBJ2-3; unclear D gene. This sequence was found in a female donor with multiple sclerosis, enrolled in a pregnancy study. CDR3 nucleotide sequence: TGTGCCTGGAGTGTACAAAGTCCCGGGACGCAGTATTTT. As protein: CAWSVQSPGTQYF.